This entry lists 9 T cell receptor beta chains sequenced from one sample in a study of T-cell memory formation after mild COVID-19. TCRdb re-derived calls from the 5' RACE reads in MiXCR, one entry per CDR3 protein. This sample has about 350,000 distinct CDR3 sequences, with around 14% found just once. Sequencing was done on a sample of PBMCs or a T cell subset sorted from them (not recorded which). The receptor set was obtained from a man aged 18 to 30 who had mild COVID-19 (a few samples of this study predate the infection). Cell type and time point are not known.

This chain connects TRBV6-5 to TRBJ2-7; perhaps TRBD2 as D (5 bases). This CDR3 spans 14 amino acids. The germline V gene encodes CDR1 MNHEY and CDR2 SVGAGI. The V and J ends lost 2 bases and 2 bases respectively, with 10 bases between them. CDR3 in amino acids: CASSYGLEAYEQYF. CDR3 nucleotides: TGTGCCAGCAGTTACGGACTTGAAGCCTACGAGCAGTACTTC.

The CDR3 DNA sequence: TGTGCCAGCAGCACCACGGGACCTGGGGGCGAGACCCAGTACTTC. This sequence encodes CASSTTGPGGETQYF. The rearrangement joins TRBV11-2 to TRBJ2-5; D perhaps matches TRBD1 (6 bases). Trimming pared 5 bases from V and 5 bases from J, leaving 18 bases between. Germline assignment: CDR1 SGHAT and CDR2 FQNNGV. The CDR3 consists of 15 residues. Filled out from reference TRBV11-2 and TRBJ2-5, the complete variable domain reads EAGVAQSPRYKIIEKRQSVAFWCNPISGHATLYWYQQILGQGPKLLIQFQNNGVVDDSQLPKDRFSAERLKGVDSTLKIQPAKLEDSAVYLCASSTTGPGGETQYFGPGTRLLVL.

The V gene is TRBV7-3, the J gene TRBJ1-6; D possibly corresponds to TRBD1 (5 bases). Trimming shortened V by 4 bases and J by 7 bases, and 14 bases separated the two germline ends. The germline CDR1 and CDR2 sequences are SGHTA and FQGTGA. This CDR3 has 15 residues. The chain's CDR3 is CASSSTGTENSPLHF. CDR3 bases: TGTGCCAGCAGCTCTACCGGGACCGAGAATTCACCCCTCCACTTT.

This clonotype was counted ten times or more. V gene TRBV6-6 combines with J gene TRBJ2-3; D gene uncertain. Germline loops: CDR1 MNHNY, CDR2 SVGAGI (reference sequence). The CDR3 runs to 12 residues. Trimming removed 6 bases at V and 4 bases at J, with 8 bases between. CDR3 DNA sequence: TGTGCCAGCAGAACCCAATCAGATACGCAGTATTTT. This codes for CASRTQSDTQYF.

This chain uses TRBV12-3 or TRBV12-4 with TRBJ2-2, with D unclear. This CDR3 has 11 residues. Trimming removed 6 bases at V and 6 bases at J, with 5 bases between. The CDR3, as DNA: TGTGCCAGCAGGCAGGCCGGGGAGCTGTTTTTT. Amino acids: CASRQAGELFF.

The V call is TRBV11-2, the J call TRBJ2-7; 8 bases agree with TRBD1. Germline CDR1 SGHAT, CDR2 FQNNGV. V shed 7 bases and J 7 bases; nucleotides not matched to a gene: 15. The CDR3 length is 15 residues. The CDR3 bases are TGTGCCAGCATCCCCCTGCCCAGGGGGCGAAAAGAGCAGTACTTC. As protein: CASIPLPRGRKEQYF.

The rearrangement joins TRBV5-1 to TRBJ1-2; maybe TRBD1 (5 bases). Trimming removed 0 bases from V and 10 bases from J, with 13 bases in between. This CDR3 has 13 residues. Germline CDR1 reads SGHRS; CDR2 reads YFSETQ. CDR3 nucleotide sequence: TGCGCCAGCAGCTTGGGACAGCCGGCGTTCTACACCTTC. This encodes CASSLGQPAFYTF.

The V call is TRBV7-3, the J call TRBJ1-1; 8 bases line up with TRBD1. In germline, CDR1 is SGHTA, CDR2 FQGTGA. CDR3 length: 14 amino acids. V lost 5 bases, J lost 1 base, and 3 bases stayed unmatched. The CDR3 nucleotides are TGTGCCAGCAGCCCGGGACAGGAGAACACTGAAGCTTTCTTT. Encoded protein: CASSPGQENTEAFF.

The rearrangement links TRBV7-6 to TRBJ2-7; 12 nucleotides align to TRBD2. The CDR3 contains 15 residues. Unmatched junction bases numbered 6, after V lost 5 bases and J lost 4 bases. Germline CDR1 and CDR2: SGHVS and FNYEAQ. The chain's CDR3 is CASSNRTSGVYEQYF. Written as DNA, the CDR3 is TGTGCCAGCAGCAACCGGACTAGCGGGGTTTACGAGCAGTACTTC.